The 32 T cell receptor beta chains reported below all come from one sample, sequenced in a study of blood T cells in healthy people across ages. Sample-barcoded 5' priming and a J-beta primer mix drove a second PCR of about 6 to 11 cycles. TCRdb analysed the 5' RACE reads with MiXCR anew, one entry per CDR3 protein. This repertoire shows some 1.5 million distinct CDR3 sequences, less than 45% found once; its top ten account for about 3.8%. Sequencing was carried out using blood. These receptors all come from a woman younger than 35 in good health.

The chain couples TRBV18 to TRBJ2-7, with 7 bases aligning to TRBD2. The J call may be mistaken, given a closer DNA end match to TRBJ2-5. CDR3 length equals 13 residues. Germline CDR1 reads KGHSH; CDR2 reads LQKENI. CDR3 residues: CASSPLTSETQYF. CDR3 bases: TGTGCCAGCTCACCGCTGACTAGCGAGACCCAGTACTTC.

J is TRBJ1-3 and V is TRBV6-5; D is unresolved. The CDR3 runs to 15 residues. The V gene lost 0 bases and the J gene lost 2 bases, with 8 bases spanning the gap. Germline CDR1 and CDR2: MNHEY and SVGAGI. The CDR3 region is CASSYSWAPGNTIYF. CDR3 in DNA: TGTGCCAGCAGTTACTCATGGGCGCCTGGAAACACCATATATTTT.

This clonotype showed up just a few times. V and J are TRBV24-1 and TRBJ2-6, with TRBD2 identical over 10 bases. Germline trimming cut 5 bases from V and 3 bases from J; bases unmatched to any gene: 6. Germline V gives CDR1 KGHDR, CDR2 SFDVKD. CDR3 length equals 17 residues. The CDR3 coding sequence is TGTGCCACCAGTGGCTCTAAGCGGGAGGGTGGGGCCAACGTCCTGACTTTC. Protein product: CATSGSKREGGANVLTF.

This clonotype was detected many times. The rearrangement links TRBV7-9 to TRBJ1-1, with a possible D match to TRBD1 (5 bases). The V and J ends lost 5 bases and 1 base respectively, with 17 bases between them. This CDR3 contains 16 residues. From germline, CDR1 is SEHNR and CDR2 FQNEAQ (reference sequence). The CDR3 sequence is CASSLTTGGRNTEAFF. DNA for the CDR3: TGTGCCAGCAGCCTAACTACTGGGGGTCGGAACACTGAAGCTTTCTTT.

V and J are TRBV7-9 and TRBJ1-2; possibly TRBD1 for D (6 bases). V was shortened by 2 bases and J by 6 bases, with 16 bases between the two germline ends. This CDR3 spans 15 amino acids. Looked up from germline, CDR1 is SEHNR and CDR2 is FQNEAQ (reference sequence). The CDR3 is CASSLTPTGLNGYTF. CDR3 bases: TGTGCCAGCAGCTTAACCCCCACAGGGTTGAATGGCTACACCTTC.

The table lists this clonotype with a few counts. The chain recombines TRBV20-1 with TRBJ1-1; 9 bases line up with TRBD1. The CDR3 length is 14 residues. V gave up 1 base and J gave up 2 bases; unmatched junction bases: 2. Germline V CDR1 and CDR2: DFQATT, SNEGSKA (reference sequence). CDR3 nucleotide sequence: TGCAGTGCTAGAGCGGGACAGGGTAACACTGAAGCTTTCTTT. Translating it yields CSARAGQGNTEAFF.

The CDR3 protein is CSARDRTRHNEQYF. The CDR3 bases are TGCAGTGCTAGAGATAGGACTAGGCACAATGAGCAGTACTTC. The chain couples TRBV20-1 to TRBJ2-1; 7 bases line up with TRBD2. The closer fit of TRBJ2-7 to the DNA end suggests the J call may be wrong. CDR3 length: 14 residues. Germline CDR1 DFQATT, CDR2 SNEGSKA (reference sequence).

Of note for this clonotype: The junction and the germline gene differ at one end; a read error may be behind it. The chain joins TRBV5-1 to TRBJ2-1; 7 bases map to TRBD1. CDR3 size: 15 residues. Germline assignment: CDR1 SGHRS and CDR2 YFSETQ. The CDR3 protein is CASSSGGGSYNEQFF. The CDR3 coding sequence is TGTGCCAGCAGTTCAGGGGGTGGGTCCTACAATGAGCAGTTCTTC.

V is TRBV25-1 and J is TRBJ1-1; D is perhaps TRBD1 (5 bases). The germline V gene has CDR1 MGHDK and CDR2 SYGVNS. The V gene lost 10 bases and the J gene lost 2 bases, with 17 bases spanning the gap. This CDR3 has 14 residues. CDR3 amino acids: CATATLQGNTEAFF. CDR3 nucleotide sequence: TGTGCCACCGCCACCCTGCAGGGAAACACTGAAGCTTTCTTT. The full variable domain, completed using reference TRBV25-1 and TRBJ1-1, is EADIYQTPRYLVIGTGKKITLECSQTMGHDKMYWYQQDPGMELHLIHYSYGVNSTEKGDLSSESTVSRIRTEHFPLTLESARPSHTSQYLCATATLQGNTEAFFGQGTRLTVV.

The V gene is TRBV20-1, the J gene TRBJ2-3; D not certain. The germline gives CDR1 DFQATT, CDR2 SNEGSKA (reference sequence). V was cut by 5 bases and J by 5 bases, with 11 bases left in between. The CDR3 contains 12 residues. The DNA for the CDR3 is TGCAGTGCTCGCTTGGGGATAGATACGCAGTATTTT. Its protein is CSARLGIDTQYF.

This clonotype has ten or more counts. The chain has TRBV12-3 or TRBV12-4 and TRBJ2-1, with D possibly matching TRBD2 (6 bases). There are 13 residues in the CDR3. V was shortened by 1 base and J by 6 bases, with 7 bases between the two germline ends. This chain's CDR3 is CASSLGLGNEQFF. CDR3 DNA: TGTGCCAGCAGTTTAGGACTAGGCAATGAGCAGTTCTTC.

The count of this clonotype is one. This sequence joins TRBV20-1 and TRBJ2-5, with a weak D call TRBD1 (6 bases). The germline V gene has CDR1 DFQATT and CDR2 SNEGSKA (reference sequence). The CDR3 runs 16 residues. V dropped 4 bases and J dropped 4 bases, with 22 bases sitting between them. CDR3 coding DNA: TGCAGTGCTAAACTTAACAGGGCCCTACGGTCAGAGACCCAGTACTTC. Its translation: CSAKLNRALRSETQYF.

The chain uses TRBV6-6 and TRBJ2-5; weak D call: TRBD1 (6 bases). The V and J ends lost 4 bases and 5 bases respectively, with 14 bases between them. Germline V lookup: CDR1 MNHNY, CDR2 SVGAGI (reference sequence). The CDR3 is made up of 14 amino acids. The CDR3 region has the DNA TGTGCCAGCAGTTCCACAGGGTTGGGGGAGACCCAGTACTTC. This translates into CASSSTGLGETQYF.

This clonotype was counted between two and nine times. J is TRBJ1-1 and V is TRBV6-6; possibly TRBD1 for D (5 bases). The germline V and J ends were trimmed by 4 bases and 7 bases, with 13 bases remaining between them. Per the germline V gene, CDR1 is MNHNY and CDR2 is SVGAGI (reference sequence). The CDR3 sequence is 13 residues long. The CDR3 DNA follows: TGTGCCAGCAGTTTCGCCCGGACAATTGAAGCTTTCTTT. Residues: CASSFARTIEAFF.

This clonotype has more than one count but fewer than ten. The V call is TRBV9, the J call TRBJ2-4, with a possible D match to TRBD2 (6 bases). Deletions cut 0 bases from V and 1 base from J, with 14 bases between. CDR3 length: 17 residues. The germline V gene encodes CDR1 SGDLS and CDR2 YYNGEE. The CDR3 loop reads CASSVVGTPGAKNIQYF. CDR3 bases: TGTGCCAGCAGCGTAGTTGGGACTCCTGGGGCCAAAAACATTCAGTACTTC.

This clonotype was seen a handful of times. The rearrangement links TRBV7-2 to TRBJ2-5; possible D gene TRBD1, 5 bases. The CDR3 sequence is 13 residues long. Trimming took off 8 bases at V and 5 bases at J, with 15 bases between the two ends. The germline CDR1 and CDR2 sequences are SGHTA and FQGNSA. Written as DNA, the CDR3 is TGTGCCAGCCGTTGGGGCTCCAAGGAGACCCAGTACTTC. Encoded protein: CASRWGSKETQYF.

The chain is built from TRBV7-2 and TRBJ2-7; D is ambiguous. The CDR3 is 13 amino acids. V shed 1 base and J shed 6 bases, with 10 bases lying between them. CDR1 is SGHTA, CDR2 FQGNSA, per germline. Here the CDR3 DNA reads TGTGCCAGCAGCTTAGACCGCCAACTCGAGCAGTACTTC. This sequence encodes CASSLDRQLEQYF.

V gene TRBV6-2 or TRBV6-3 combines with J gene TRBJ2-3; no clear D. V was cut by 5 bases and J by 0 bases, with 9 bases left in between. The CDR3 loop spans 14 amino acids. Germline V gives CDR1 MNHEY, CDR2 SVGEGT. CDR3 in amino acids: CASSKTLSTDTQYF. The CDR3 DNA reads TGTGCCAGCAGTAAGACCCTGAGCACAGATACGCAGTATTTT.

This chain uses TRBV25-1 with TRBJ1-2; D call uncertain. The V end lost 6 bases, the J end lost 6 bases, and 11 bases lay between the germline ends. The V gene's germline CDR1 is MGHDK and CDR2 SYGVNS. The CDR3 loop spans 12 amino acids. The CDR3 nucleotides read TGTGCCAGCAGCGATCCCATTAATGGCTACACCTTC. This encodes CASSDPINGYTF.

This clonotype has more than one count but fewer than ten. The J gene is TRBJ2-1, the V gene TRBV4-1; TRBD1 is a possible D gene (6 bases). V lost 6 bases, J lost 4 bases, and 19 bases lay in between. There are 16 residues in the CDR3. The V gene's germline CDR1 is MGHRA and CDR2 YSYEKL. CDR3 sequence: CASRGARGRKYNEQFF. The DNA for the CDR3 is TGCGCCAGCAGGGGGGCCAGGGGCAGAAAATACAATGAGCAGTTCTTC.

DNA of the CDR3: TGTGCCAGCAGTGAGGAATTGTGGGACAGGACCAATTCACCCCTCCACTTT. Its translation: CASSEELWDRTNSPLHF. The rearrangement joins TRBV2 to TRBJ1-6; 8 positions agree with TRBD1. V gave up 3 bases and J gave up 7 bases; unmatched junction bases: 11. The CDR3 covers 17 residues. Germline CDR1 is SNHLY and CDR2 is FYNNEI.

V gene TRBV6-2 or TRBV6-3 combines with J gene TRBJ1-5, with unresolved D. CDR3 length equals 13 residues. Trimming took 2 bases from V and 4 from J, leaving 6 bases between them. Germline assignment: CDR1 MNHEY and CDR2 SVGEGT. The CDR3 is CASSYVRNQPQHF. In nucleotides, the CDR3 is TGTGCCAGCAGTTACGTCCGGAATCAGCCCCAGCATTTT.

The genes are TRBV10-3 and TRBJ1-2, with D possibly being TRBD1 (6 bases). Deletions cut 8 bases from V and 2 bases from J, with 9 bases between. This CDR3 contains 12 residues. Germline V gene lookup returns CDR1 ENHRY and CDR2 SYGVKD. CDR3: CAIGTQNYGYTF. The DNA of the CDR3 is TGTGCCATCGGGACACAGAACTATGGCTACACCTTC.

The chain joins TRBV5-1 to TRBJ2-7; 15 bases match TRBD2. The end of the DNA is better explained by TRBJ2-5, so the J call may be wrong. This CDR3 is built from 16 residues. Germline assignment: CDR1 SGHRS and CDR2 YFSETQ. CDR3 amino acids: CASSVGLAGGPETQYF. The CDR3 nucleotides read TGCGCCAGCAGCGTCGGACTAGCGGGAGGGCCGGAGACCCAGTACTTC.

This clonotype was detected ten times or more. The chain is built from TRBV27 and TRBJ1-1; D may be TRBD1 (5 bases). Per the germline V gene, CDR1 is MNHEY and CDR2 is SMNVEV (reference sequence). Deletions cut 3 bases from V and 7 bases from J, with 9 bases between. The CDR3 is 12 residues long. Here the CDR3 reads CASSFGTGEAFF. The CDR3 region has the DNA TGTGCCAGCAGTTTCGGGACGGGTGAAGCTTTCTTT.

This clonotype appeared a few times. The chain carries TRBV20-1 and TRBJ2-3; D might be TRBD1 (5 bases). CDR3 length: 14 amino acids. Trimming removed 6 bases from V and 0 bases from J, with 13 bases in between. The germline CDR1 and CDR2 sequences are DFQATT and SNEGSKA (reference sequence). The CDR3 coding sequence is TGCAGTGCCGACAGCCGGGCTAGCACAGATACGCAGTATTTT. This translates into CSADSRASTDTQYF.

This clonotype was recorded once. At one end the junction does not follow the germline gene, possibly because of a read error. The chain has TRBV28 and TRBJ2-4; D is undetermined. The DNA end lines up better with TRBJ2-7; the J call may be wrong. The CDR3 runs to 12 residues. Per germline, CDR1 MDHEN and CDR2 SYDVKM. The DNA of the CDR3 is TGTGCCGGCAGTTTCAGACCCTACGAGCAGTACTTC. This codes for CAGSFRPYEQYF.

Turning to this clonotype: An end of the junction differs from the germline gene, which may be a read error. The chain links TRBV6-1 to TRBJ2-3; 8 nucleotides line up with TRBD2. This CDR3 comprises 17 residues. From germline, CDR1 is MNHNS and CDR2 SASEGT. CDR3 DNA: TGTGCCAGCACTGAATGGCGGAGCGGGGGAAAGGCAGATACGCAGTATTTT. Amino acid sequence: CASTEWRSGGKADTQYF.

This clonotype turned up a few times. The chain links TRBV5-1 to TRBJ2-3, with D perhaps TRBD1 or TRBD2 (6 bases each). CDR3 length equals 20 residues. The V and J ends lost 0 bases and 3 bases respectively, with 26 bases between them. Germline V gene sequence: CDR1 SGHRS, CDR2 YFSETQ. The DNA of the CDR3 is TGCGCCAGCAGCTTGGCCCAAGATCGGCCGGGGGCGTATCGGACAGATACGCAGTATTTT. Amino acids: CASSLAQDRPGAYRTDTQYF.

This clonotype was counted between two and nine times. The genes are TRBV20-1 and TRBJ2-7; D unresolved. The germline CDR1 and CDR2 sequences are DFQATT and SNEGSKA (reference sequence). V lost 0 bases and J 3 bases, leaving 12 bases between the germline ends. The CDR3 consists of 14 residues. The CDR3 region is CSARDPLGSYEQYF. The DNA for the CDR3 is TGCAGTGCTAGAGACCCTCTCGGCAGCTACGAGCAGTACTTC.

For this clonotype: It may be a read error: a sequence one base away is much more abundant. The gene calls are TRBV2 and TRBJ2-3; no clear D gene. CDR3 length: 14 residues. Germline lookup yields CDR1 SNHLY and CDR2 FYNNEI. CDR3 region: CASSDSSRTDTRYF. In DNA form, the CDR3 reads TGTGCCAGCAGTGACTCCAGTCGTACAGATACGCGGTATTTT.

There are a few counts of this clonotype. V gene TRBV7-2 combines with J gene TRBJ2-5, with 8 nucleotides matching TRBD1. V was clipped by 5 bases and J by 4 bases; unmatched bases: 6. CDR3 length: 14 amino acids. Germline values: CDR1 SGHTA, CDR2 FQGNSA. CDR3 nucleotide sequence: TGTGCCAGCAGCCGAAGGACAGGGCCAGAGACCCAGTACTTC. Amino acids: CASSRRTGPETQYF. Based on the CDR3 plus reference TRBV7-2 and TRBJ2-5, the full variable domain is GAGVSQSPSNKVTEKGKDVELRCDPISGHTALYWYRQSLGQGLEFLIYFQGNSAPDKSGLPSDRFSAERTGGSVSTLTIQRTQQEDSAVYLCASSRRTGPETQYFGPGTRLLVL.